The clone carrying this TCR beta chain was recorded once. Methods used by the authors: Reference gene primers were amplified, and this amplification served to estimate nucleated cell counts. Here immunoSEQ multiplex PCR was the method, and the copy in TCRdb shows in-frame clones only, minus some. V, J and clone size are taken as reported in that table, and D and trimming were inferred from the DNA itself. The data hold 180,000 or so clones, with around 86% observed a single time. This CDR3 is 13 amino acids long. Trimming removed 7 bases from V and 7 bases from J; junction bases left unmatched: 5. Germline V gives CDR1 MGHDK, CDR2 SYGVNS. The record originates from a study of blood T cell repertoires in COVID-19. Looking at the study overall: Donors in the United States, Italy and Spain gave samples during acute or convalescent COVID-19. T cells, B-cell-depleted T cells, or PBMCs supplied cDNA or gDNA.

The specimen sequenced was peripheral blood. The chain joins TRBV25-1 to TRBJ1-5; TRBD1 matches at 9 bases. This clonotype was sampled from a man aged 18 to 29 with acute or convalescent COVID-19. CDR3 bases: TGTGCCAGCAAGGGACAGGGTGTGCAGCCCCAGCATTTT. Its translation: CASKGQGVQPQHF.